The 17 T cell receptor beta chains in this list originate from one sample, sequenced in a study of blood T cell repertoires in COVID-19 (dated by TCRdb to the early 2020s). The library was prepared using the immunoSEQ multiplex PCR assay. The table comes from immuneACCESS by way of TCRdb, which keeps in-frame sequences with V and J called. Part of the clones is missing from these tables; in studies checked, under half for an unresolved V gene and the rest for unknown reasons. The sample has approximately 62,000 clones on record, approximately 78% of them singletons. Clones ranked in the top ten supply around 14% of the sample. Sequencing used peripheral blood. These TCRs come from an older man with acute or convalescent COVID-19.

The rearrangement uses TRBV6-5 and TRBJ2-7; the D gene is possibly TRBD1 (6 bases). This CDR3 comprises 15 residues. CDR1 and CDR2 (germline): MNHEY, SVGAGI. V was trimmed by 6 bases and J by 3 bases, leaving 18 bases between them. CDR3 residues: CASSNGRGWDYEQYF. CDR3 sequence (DNA): TGTGCCAGCAGCAACGGCAGGGGTTGGGACTACGAGCAGTACTTC.

In DNA, the CDR3 is TGTGCCAGCAGTGGCGCAGGGGGATTTAACACTGAAGCTTTCTTT. Its translation: CASSGAGGFNTEAFF. This chain uses TRBV2 with TRBJ1-1; the match to TRBD1 covers 7 bases. From germline, CDR1 is SNHLY and CDR2 FYNNEI. The CDR3 covers 15 residues. Trimming removed 4 bases from V and 2 bases from J; junction bases left unmatched: 7.

This rearrangement joins TRBV2 to TRBJ2-7; a possible D gene is TRBD2 (5 bases). Per germline, CDR1 SNHLY and CDR2 FYNNEI. CDR3 length: 13 residues. The V end was cut by 3 bases, the J end by 3 bases, with 9 bases between. This CDR3 reads CASSDERDYEQYF. The CDR3 DNA reads as TGTGCCAGCAGTGACGAGAGGGACTACGAGCAGTACTTC.

This clone was detected only once. The chain recombines TRBV5-1 with TRBJ1-2, with 7 bases lining up with TRBD1. The V gene's germline CDR1 is SGHRS and CDR2 YFSETQ. Trimming at V came to 3 bases and at J to 3 bases, leaving 2 bases not matched to a gene. CDR3 length: 13 residues. The CDR3 protein is CASSSGTDYGYTF. In DNA, the CDR3 is TGCGCCAGCAGCTCCGGGACAGACTATGGCTACACCTTC.

This sequence joins TRBV29-1 and TRBJ2-1; 7 bases fit TRBD1. V was pared by 0 bases and J by 7 bases, with 6 bases of the junction left unmatched. Germline CDR1 is SQVTM and CDR2 is ANQGSEA. This CDR3 is 14 amino acids long. In DNA form, the CDR3 reads TGCAGCGTTGAAGAACAGGGGCCGGGGAATGAGCAGTTCTTC. Its protein is CSVEEQGPGNEQFF.

Points on this clone: The same CDR3 can be traced to other DNA sequences in this sample. The chain recombines TRBV25-1 with TRBJ1-2; D is undetermined. With 6 bases removed from V and 2 bases from J, the gap between germline ends came to 7 bases. The CDR3 is 12 amino acids. Per germline, CDR1 MGHDK and CDR2 SYGVNS. The CDR3 here is CASRGTNYGYTF. CDR3 nucleotide sequence: TGTGCCAGCAGGGGCACCAACTATGGCTACACCTTC.

The chain couples TRBV5-1 to TRBJ2-5, with 10 bases lining up with TRBD2. Germline V lookup: CDR1 SGHRS, CDR2 YFSETQ. This CDR3 spans 16 amino acids. V lost 0 bases, J lost 5 bases, and 7 bases stayed unmatched. DNA of the CDR3: TGCGCCAGCAGCTTGGCCTTAGCGGGGGGTGGTGAGACCCAGTACTTC. Protein: CASSLALAGGGETQYF.

This clone has only a few counts. This chain uses TRBV19 with TRBJ1-1; weak D call: TRBD1 (6 bases). In germline, CDR1 is LNHDA, CDR2 SQIVND (reference sequence). V was pared by 6 bases and J by 7 bases, with 21 bases between. This CDR3 has 15 amino acids. This chain's CDR3 is CASSSAGGPSGEAFF. The CDR3 DNA is TGTGCCAGTAGCTCTGCCGGGGGGCCCTCTGGTGAAGCTTTCTTT.

The chain couples TRBV6-5 to TRBJ1-1, with D maybe TRBD1 (6 bases). V lost 2 bases, J lost 0 bases, and 10 bases lay in between. Germline loops: CDR1 MNHEY, CDR2 SVGAGI. This CDR3 has 15 residues. DNA of the CDR3: TGTGCCAGCAGTTACGGGCAGGGGATGAACACTGAAGCTTTCTTT. Protein sequence: CASSYGQGMNTEAFF.

This chain joins TRBV5-1 and TRBJ2-7, with D possibly TRBD1 on 5 matching bases. V lost 5 bases, J lost 2 bases, and 14 bases lay in between. The CDR3 contains 14 residues. CDR1 is SGHRS and CDR2 is YFSETQ in the germline V gene. This chain's CDR3 is CASRPSTGPYEQYF. The CDR3 nucleotides are TGCGCCAGCAGACCTTCAACAGGACCCTACGAGCAGTACTTC.

The chain joins TRBV10-3 to TRBJ1-2; TRBD1 matches 8 bases. The CDR3 has 14 amino acids. In germline, CDR1 is ENHRY, CDR2 SYGVKD. With 11 bases clipped from V and 4 bases from J, the junction kept 12 bases outside the gene matches. The CDR3 reads CAARQGPRGYGYTF. The CDR3 coding sequence is TGTGCCGCCCGACAGGGGCCCAGGGGCTATGGCTACACCTTC.

The chain joins TRBV3-1 (or the pseudogene TRBV3-2) to TRBJ2-7; 12 bases map to TRBD2. The CDR3 consists of 16 residues. Trimming at V came to 0 bases and at J to 3 bases, leaving 3 bases not matched to a gene. Germline V gene sequence: CDR1 LGHDT, CDR2 YNNKEL (reference sequence). CDR3 loop: CASSQDRLAGDYEQYF. The CDR3 DNA sequence: TGTGCCAGCAGCCAAGACAGACTAGCGGGGGACTACGAGCAGTACTTC.

In its sample, this clone was seen a few times. This chain uses TRBV25-1 with TRBJ1-2, with 7 bases fitting TRBD1. This CDR3 has 16 residues. The trim removed 3 bases at V and 0 bases at J, leaving 7 bases unmatched. Germline V gene sequence: CDR1 MGHDK, CDR2 SYGVNS. As DNA, the CDR3 is TGTGCCAGCAGTGACCCCGGGACAGCAGCTAACTATGGCTACACCTTC. Its protein is CASSDPGTAANYGYTF.

This rearrangement joins TRBV7-9 to TRBJ1-2; D unresolved. The ends were cut back, 1 base at V and 3 bases at J, with 6 bases in the middle. CDR1 and CDR2 from the germline V gene are SEHNR and FQNEAQ (reference sequence). CDR3 length: 13 residues. CDR3 sequence reads: CASSLGEDYGYTF. In DNA form, the CDR3 reads TGTGCCAGCAGCTTAGGTGAGGACTATGGCTACACCTTC.

The chain has TRBV3-1 (or the pseudogene TRBV3-2) and TRBJ2-7; 11 nucleotides agree with TRBD2. CDR1 and CDR2 from the germline V gene are LGHDT and YNNKEL (reference sequence). This CDR3 comprises 16 residues. With 1 base clipped from V and 1 base from J, the junction kept 3 bases outside the gene matches. The DNA for the CDR3 is TGTGCCAGCAGCCAAGGTGGGACTAGCGGTTCCTACGAGCAGTACTTC. Translating gives CASSQGGTSGSYEQYF.

The chain joins TRBV5-1 to TRBJ2-5, with 12 nucleotides matching TRBD2. Trimming removed 5 bases from V and 5 bases from J; junction bases left unmatched: 4. This CDR3 comprises 14 residues. CDR1 SGHRS and CDR2 YFSETQ come from the germline V gene. This CDR3 is CASSETSGGETQYF. CDR3 DNA: TGCGCCAGCAGTGAGACTAGCGGGGGCGAGACCCAGTACTTC.

The gene calls are TRBV24-1 and TRBJ2-1, with 7 bases matching TRBD1. Germline CDR1 and CDR2: KGHDR and SFDVKD. This CDR3 region has 14 residues. V was clipped by 5 bases and J by 7 bases; unmatched bases: 7. Written as DNA, the CDR3 is TGTGCCACCAGTGCCCGACAGGGTAGAAATGAGCAGTTCTTC. This codes for CATSARQGRNEQFF.